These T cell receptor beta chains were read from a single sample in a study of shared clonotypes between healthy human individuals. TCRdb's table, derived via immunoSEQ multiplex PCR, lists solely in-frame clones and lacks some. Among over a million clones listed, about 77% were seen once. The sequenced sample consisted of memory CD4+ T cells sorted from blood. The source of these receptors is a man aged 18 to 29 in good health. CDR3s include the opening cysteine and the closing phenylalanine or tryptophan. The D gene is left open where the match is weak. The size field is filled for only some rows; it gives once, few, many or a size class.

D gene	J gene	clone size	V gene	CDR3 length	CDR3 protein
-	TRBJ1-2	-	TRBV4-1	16	CASSIRAGRGNYGYTF
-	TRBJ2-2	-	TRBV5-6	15	CASSLVVGDTGELFF
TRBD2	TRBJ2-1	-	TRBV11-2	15	CASSLGTSGIYEQFF
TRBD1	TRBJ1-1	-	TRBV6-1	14	CASRTGTANTEAFF
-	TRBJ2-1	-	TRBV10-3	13	CAISSTSPNEQFF
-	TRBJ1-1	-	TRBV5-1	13	CASSRSGNTEAFF
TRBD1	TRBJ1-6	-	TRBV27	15	CASSPDYRGGAPLHF
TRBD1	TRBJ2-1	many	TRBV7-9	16	CASSFLGTGSGNEQFF
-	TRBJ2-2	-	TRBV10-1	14	CASSESLNTGELFF
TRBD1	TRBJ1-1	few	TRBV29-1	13	CSVRTGRNTEAFF
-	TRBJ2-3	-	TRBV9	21	CASSVGGGTPTNGALRDTQYF
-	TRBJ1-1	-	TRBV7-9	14	CASSLDGLNTEAFF
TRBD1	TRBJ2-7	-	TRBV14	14	CASSQDRDSYEQYF
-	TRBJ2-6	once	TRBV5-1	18	CASSLRVSGLAGANVLTF
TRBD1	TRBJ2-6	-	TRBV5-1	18	CASTLDGTGTSGANVLTF
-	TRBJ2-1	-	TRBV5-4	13	CASSLAAENEQFF
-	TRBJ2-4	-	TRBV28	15	CASSLERAVKNIQYF
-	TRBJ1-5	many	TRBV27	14	CASSLQDSNQPQHF
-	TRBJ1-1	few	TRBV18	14	CASSPDRSDTEAFF
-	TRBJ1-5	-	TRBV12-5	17	CASGSAPGGFRNQPQHF
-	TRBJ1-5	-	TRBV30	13	CAWSLDGNQPQHF
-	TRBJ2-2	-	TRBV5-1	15	CASSSAGGNTGELFF
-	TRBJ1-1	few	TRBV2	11	CASSGRESGFF
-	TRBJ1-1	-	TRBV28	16	CASSSAPGRLNTEAFF
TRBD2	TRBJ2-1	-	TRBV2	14	CASTKTTSGDEQFF
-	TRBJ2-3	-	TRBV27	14	CASRHKGFPDTQYF
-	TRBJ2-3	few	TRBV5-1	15	CASSFSGWGTDTQYF
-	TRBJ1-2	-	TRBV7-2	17	CASSLRTVNRGPYGYTF
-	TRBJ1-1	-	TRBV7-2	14	CASSLARTVTEAFF
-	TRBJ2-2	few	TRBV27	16	CASSFNGGVNTGELFF
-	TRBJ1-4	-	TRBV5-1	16	CASSRMADPTNEKLFF
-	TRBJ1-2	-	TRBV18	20	CASSPLRRSDSRQVDYGYTF
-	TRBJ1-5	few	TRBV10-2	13	CASSDGSNQPQHF
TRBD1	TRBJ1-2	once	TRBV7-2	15	CASSQSDRMNYGYTF
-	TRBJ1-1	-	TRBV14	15	CASSQGVGRTTEAFF
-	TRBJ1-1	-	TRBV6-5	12	CASSYADGAAFF
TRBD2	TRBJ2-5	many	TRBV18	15	CASSPSGRSLETQYF
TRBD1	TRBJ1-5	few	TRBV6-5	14	CASSRGQGGEPQHF
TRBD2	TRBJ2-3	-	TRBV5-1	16	CASSLGTGGNTDTQYF
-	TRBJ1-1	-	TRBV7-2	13	CASSLRRNTEAFF
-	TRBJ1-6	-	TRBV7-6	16	CASSPGRGGYNSPLHF
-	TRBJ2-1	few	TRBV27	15	CASSGSGQGVNEQFF
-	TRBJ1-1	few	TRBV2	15	CASSEQGREYTEAFF
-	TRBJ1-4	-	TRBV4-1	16	CASSQVYSLPNEKLFF
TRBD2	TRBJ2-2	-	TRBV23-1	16	CASSPGAREGTGELFF
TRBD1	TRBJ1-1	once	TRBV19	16	CASINRGQRRNTEAFF
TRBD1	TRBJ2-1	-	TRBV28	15	CASFRTGGPYNEQFF
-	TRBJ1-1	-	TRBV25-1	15	CASSERYSGGPRAFF